The clone carrying this T cell receptor beta chain was seen a single time. TCRdb's table, derived via immunoSEQ multiplex PCR, lists solely in-frame clones and lacks some. The table shows 150,000 to 200,000 clones, with around 82% occurring only once. These data come from a study of blood T cell repertoires in COVID-19. Study as a whole: From the United States, Italy and Spain came samples of acute and convalescent COVID-19. PBMCs, B-cell-depleted T cells, or T cells were the source of the cDNA or gDNA that made up the material.

Participants came from roughly 24 US areas, aged about 18 to 95 years. Clinical history reported by participants formed the basis on which cohorts were assigned. This CDR3 has 12 residues. Trimming shortened V by 5 bases and J by 8 bases, and 12 bases separated the two germline ends. Germline V gives CDR1 LNHDA, CDR2 SQIVND (reference sequence). The sequenced sample consisted of PBMCs or T cells enriched from blood (not recorded which). The receptor was isolated from a woman aged 45-59 years in a cohort exposed to, infected with or recovered from COVID-19 (not recorded which). The rearrangement uses TRBV19 and TRBJ1-2; D is uncertain. CDR3 in DNA: TGTGCCAGTAGTGCCACCGGGTCCGGCTACACCTTC. Amino acid sequence: CASSATGSGYTF.